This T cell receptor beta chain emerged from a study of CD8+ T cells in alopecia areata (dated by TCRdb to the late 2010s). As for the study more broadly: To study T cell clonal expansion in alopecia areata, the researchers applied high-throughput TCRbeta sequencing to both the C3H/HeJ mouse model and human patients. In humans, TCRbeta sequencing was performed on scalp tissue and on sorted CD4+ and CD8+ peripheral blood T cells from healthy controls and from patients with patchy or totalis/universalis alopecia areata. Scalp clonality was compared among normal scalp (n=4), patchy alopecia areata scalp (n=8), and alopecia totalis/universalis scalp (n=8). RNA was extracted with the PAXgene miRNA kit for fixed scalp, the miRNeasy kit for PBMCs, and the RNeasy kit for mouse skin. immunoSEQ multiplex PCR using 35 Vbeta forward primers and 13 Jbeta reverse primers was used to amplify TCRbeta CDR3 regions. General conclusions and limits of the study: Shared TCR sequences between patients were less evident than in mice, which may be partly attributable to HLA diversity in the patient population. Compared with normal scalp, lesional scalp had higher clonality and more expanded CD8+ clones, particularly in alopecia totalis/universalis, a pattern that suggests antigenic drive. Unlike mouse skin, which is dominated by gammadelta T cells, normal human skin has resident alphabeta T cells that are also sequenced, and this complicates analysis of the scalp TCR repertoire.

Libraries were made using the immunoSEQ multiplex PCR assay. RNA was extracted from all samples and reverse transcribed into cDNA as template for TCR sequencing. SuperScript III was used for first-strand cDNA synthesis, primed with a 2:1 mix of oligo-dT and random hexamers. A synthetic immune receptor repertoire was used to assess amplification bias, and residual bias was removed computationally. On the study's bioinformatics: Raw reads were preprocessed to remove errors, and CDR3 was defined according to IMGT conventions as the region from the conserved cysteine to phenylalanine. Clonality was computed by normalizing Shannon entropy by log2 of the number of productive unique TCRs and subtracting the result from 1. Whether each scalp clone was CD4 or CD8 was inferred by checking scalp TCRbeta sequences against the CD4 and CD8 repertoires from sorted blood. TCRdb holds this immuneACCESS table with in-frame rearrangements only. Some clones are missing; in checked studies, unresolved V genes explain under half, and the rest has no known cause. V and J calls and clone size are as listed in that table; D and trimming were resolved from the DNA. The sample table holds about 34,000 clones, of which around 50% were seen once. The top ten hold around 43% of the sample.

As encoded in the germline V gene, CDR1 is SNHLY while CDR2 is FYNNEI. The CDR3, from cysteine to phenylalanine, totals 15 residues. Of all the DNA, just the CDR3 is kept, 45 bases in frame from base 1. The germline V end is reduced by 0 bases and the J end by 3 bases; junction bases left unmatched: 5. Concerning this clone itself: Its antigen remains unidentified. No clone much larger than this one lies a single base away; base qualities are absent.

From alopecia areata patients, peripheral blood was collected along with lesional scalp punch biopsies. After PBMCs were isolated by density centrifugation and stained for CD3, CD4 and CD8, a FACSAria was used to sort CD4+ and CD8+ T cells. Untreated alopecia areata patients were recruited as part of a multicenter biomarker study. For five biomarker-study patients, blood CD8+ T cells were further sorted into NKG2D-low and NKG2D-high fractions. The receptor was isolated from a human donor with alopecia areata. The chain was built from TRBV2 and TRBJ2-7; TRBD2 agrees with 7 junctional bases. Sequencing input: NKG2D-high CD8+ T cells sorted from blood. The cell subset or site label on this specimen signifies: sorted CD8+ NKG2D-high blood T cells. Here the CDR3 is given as CASSEAWGRDYEQYF. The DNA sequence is TGTGCCAGCAGTGAAGCCTGGGGGAGGGACTACGAGCAGTACTTC.